This TCR beta chain was recovered during a study of cytotoxic CD8 clonotypes in ibrutinib-treated CLL. Study-wide context: The patient breakdown showed more than nine relapsed/refractory and around 16 treatment-naive cases, with about 17 IGHV unmutated. Once treatment had gone on for a median of 12 months, range 6 to 36, response samples were drawn.

The authors obtained around 2 micrograms of genomic DNA from cryopreserved PBMCs for TCR beta libraries. Looked up from germline, CDR1 is SGHNT and CDR2 is YYREEE (reference sequence). V shed 0 bases, J shed 7 bases, and the junction held 9 bases outside the gene matches. CDR3 length: 16 amino acids. Study-level findings and limits: Sustained-remission and progressing patients were not sampled at matched times.

On this clone: What it recognizes is unknown.

Using immunoSEQ multiplex PCR, the repertoire was profiled, and TCRdb retains in-frame clones only, with some absent. The sample has about 50,000 clones; around half are singletons. The starting material was PBMCs, obtained after 12 months of ibrutinib treatment. The chain has TRBV5-4 and TRBJ2-7; 11 bases align to TRBD2. The sequence derives from a human donor with chronic lymphocytic leukemia. CDR3 nucleotides: TGTGCCAGCAGCTTGGGGACTAGCGGGCCTGGCGGTGAGCAGTACTTC. Translating gives CASSLGTSGPGGEQYF. The whole variable domain, filled in from reference TRBV5-4 and TRBJ2-7, reads ETGVTQSPTHLIKTRGQQVTLRCSSQSGHNTVSWYQQALGQGPQFIFQYYREEENGRGNFPPRFSGLQFPNYSSELNVNALELDDSALYLCASSLGTSGPGGEQYFGPGTRLTVT.